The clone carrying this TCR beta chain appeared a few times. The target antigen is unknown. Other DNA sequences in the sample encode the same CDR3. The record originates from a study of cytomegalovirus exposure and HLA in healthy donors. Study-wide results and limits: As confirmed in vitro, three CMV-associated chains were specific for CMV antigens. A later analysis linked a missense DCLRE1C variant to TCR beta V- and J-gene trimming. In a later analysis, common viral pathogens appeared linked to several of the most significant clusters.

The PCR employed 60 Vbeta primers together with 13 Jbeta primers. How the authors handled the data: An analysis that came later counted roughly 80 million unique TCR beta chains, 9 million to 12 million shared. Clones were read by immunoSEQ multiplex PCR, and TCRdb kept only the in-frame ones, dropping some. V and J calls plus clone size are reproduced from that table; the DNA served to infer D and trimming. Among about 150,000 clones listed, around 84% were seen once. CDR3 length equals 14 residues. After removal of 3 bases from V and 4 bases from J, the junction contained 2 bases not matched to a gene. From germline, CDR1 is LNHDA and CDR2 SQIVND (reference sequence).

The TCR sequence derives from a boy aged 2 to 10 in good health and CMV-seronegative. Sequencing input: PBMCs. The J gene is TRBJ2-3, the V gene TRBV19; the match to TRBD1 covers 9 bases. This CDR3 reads CASSIGTGPDTQYF. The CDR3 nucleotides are TGTGCCAGTAGTATCGGGACAGGGCCAGATACGCAGTATTTT.